This T cell receptor (beta chain) was profiled in a study of beta chain features in type 1 diabetes. Notes on the study in general: Compared with healthy donors, patients appeared to share more similar naive, central memory and regulatory TCRB repertoires.

Germline assignment: CDR1 SGDLS and CDR2 YYNGEE. The V end was cut by 3 bases, the J end by 4 bases, with 15 bases between. CDR3 length: 15 residues. Reverse transcription of all isolated RNA meant that expressed TCRB transcripts were sequenced. The repertoire was sequenced with immunoSEQ multiplex PCR; TCRdb's copy has only in-frame clones and lacks some. The sample holds 200,000 to 250,000 clones, approximately 14% seen once. With regard to this clone: The antigen remains undetermined.

What was sequenced was naive CD4+ T cells from blood. The source of this sequence is a woman aged 40 to 50 in good health. The chain employs TRBV9 and TRBJ2-3, with D possibly TRBD2 on 7 matching bases. CDR3 amino acids: CASSAVGGLADTQYF. In nucleotides, the CDR3 is TGTGCCAGCAGCGCCGTGGGGGGGCTCGCAGATACGCAGTATTTT.